This T cell receptor beta chain is drawn from a study of T cell clonality in common variable immunodeficiency. Whole-study results and caveats: Fewer deletions and N-nucleotide insertions were reportedly seen in common variable immunodeficiency TCR beta sequences.

This clone was recorded at least ten times. The antigen remains unidentified. The read terminates 3 residues ahead of where the CDR3 ends, so the germline J gene completes it. Profiling relied on immunoSEQ multiplex PCR, and the TCRdb table lists in-frame clones only, not all of them. In total the sample includes approximately 58,000 clones, none of them seen once. J gave up 1 base and V 3 bases, and 1 base lay outside the gene matches. This CDR3 spans 15 amino acids. This TCR came from a person between 18 and 69 years old in good health. The chain links TRBV12-3 or TRBV12-4 to TRBJ2-3; 10 positions agree with TRBD2. The sample consisted of peripheral blood mononuclear cells. This chain's CDR3 is CASSFGTSGTDTQYF. The covered CDR3 bases are TGTGCCAGCAGTTTTGGGACTAGCGGCACAGATACG.